This T cell receptor beta chain stems from a study of blood T cell repertoires in COVID-19. The CDR3 is 16 amino acids. V lost 4 bases, J lost 7 bases, and 19 bases lay in between. Germline assignment: CDR1 MNHEY and CDR2 SVGEGT. Clones were sequenced by immunoSEQ multiplex PCR, and TCRdb holds only the in-frame ones, with some missing. The data show approximately 240,000 clones, about nine tenths seen once. This TCR derives from a woman in her twenties or thirties with acute COVID-19. The chain combines TRBV6-2 or TRBV6-3 with TRBJ2-2; D ambiguous. Sequencing was performed on PBMCs or T cells enriched from blood (not recorded which). The CDR3 spells CASSFGKVLRVGELFF. For the CDR3, the DNA is TGTGCCAGCAGTTTCGGTAAAGTCCTACGGGTCGGGGAGCTGTTTTTT.